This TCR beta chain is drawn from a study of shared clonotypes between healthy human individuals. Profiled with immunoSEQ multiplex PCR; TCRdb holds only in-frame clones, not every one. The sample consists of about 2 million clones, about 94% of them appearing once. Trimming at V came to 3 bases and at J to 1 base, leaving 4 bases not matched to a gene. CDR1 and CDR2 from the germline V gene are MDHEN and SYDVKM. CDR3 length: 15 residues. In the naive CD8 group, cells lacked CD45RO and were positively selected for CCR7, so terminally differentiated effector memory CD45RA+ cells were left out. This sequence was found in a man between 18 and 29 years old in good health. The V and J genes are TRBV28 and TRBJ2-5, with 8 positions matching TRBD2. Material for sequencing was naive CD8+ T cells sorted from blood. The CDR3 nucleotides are TGTGCCAGCAGTTTTCCACTAGCGGCCCAAGAGACCCAGTACTTC. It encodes CASSFPLAAQETQYF.